This T cell receptor beta chain was identified in a study of vaccination effects on CD4 cells after COVID-19. The germline CDR1 and CDR2 sequences are KGHSH and LQKENI. V was clipped by 4 bases and J by 2 bases, with 11 bases between them. This CDR3 region has 14 residues. Overall study findings and caveats: Clones from infection and from vaccination both contracted markedly late after vaccination.

Some clones are missing from TCRdb's copy, which holds only in-frame ones; the method was immunoSEQ multiplex PCR. The sample carries 50,000 or so clones, roughly three fifths recorded once. CD4+ T cells were isolated after around 10 days of culture. Absence of prior SARS-CoV-2 infection characterized the vaccine recipients, who showed negative nucleocapsid antibodies. Remarks on this clone: The antigen is undetermined.

The sequenced sample was CD4+ T cells from PBMCs cultured without peptide, obtained before COVID-19 vaccination. The receptor's source is a human donor who received a COVID-19 vaccine. The chain uses TRBV18 and TRBJ1-2; no reliable D call. The CDR3 DNA sequence: TGTGCCAGCTCACTAACTACGGACAACTATGGCTACACCTTC. This sequence encodes CASSLTTDNYGYTF.